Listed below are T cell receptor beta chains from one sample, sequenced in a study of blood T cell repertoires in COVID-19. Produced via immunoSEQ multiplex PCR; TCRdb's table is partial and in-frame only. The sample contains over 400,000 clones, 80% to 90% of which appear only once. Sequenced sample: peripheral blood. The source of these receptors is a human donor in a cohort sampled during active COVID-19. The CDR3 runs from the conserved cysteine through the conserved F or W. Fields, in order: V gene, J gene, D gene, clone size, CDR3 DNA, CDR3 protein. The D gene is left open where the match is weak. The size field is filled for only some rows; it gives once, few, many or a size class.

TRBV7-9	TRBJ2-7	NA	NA	TGTGCCAGCAGCTTCCCCGGGGACGAGCAGTACTTC	CASSFPGDEQYF
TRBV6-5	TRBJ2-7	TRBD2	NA	TGTGCCAGCACCCCTGGGGGGGCCTACGAGCAGTACTTC	CASTPGGAYEQYF
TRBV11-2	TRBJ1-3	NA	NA	TGTGCCAGCAGCTTAGAGAGGTACACCATATATTTT	CASSLERYTIYF
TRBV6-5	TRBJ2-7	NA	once	TGTGCCAGCAACTACTACGAGCAGTACTTC	CASNYYEQYF
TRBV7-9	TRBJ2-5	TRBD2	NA	TGTGCCAGCAGTTCGAACGATTTAGCGGGACTGGAGACCCAGTACTTC	CASSSNDLAGLETQYF
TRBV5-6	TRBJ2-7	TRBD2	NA	TGTGCCAGCAGCCCTAGCGGGAGGTTGAGGTGGGACGAGCAGTACTTC	CASSPSGRLRWDEQYF
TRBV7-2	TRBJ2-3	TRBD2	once	TGTGCCAGCAGCTTAGCGCCCAGCGGGAGAGGGACAGATACGCAGTATTTT	CASSLAPSGRGTDTQYF
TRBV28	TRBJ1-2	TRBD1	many	TGTGCCAGCAGTTTATTAACAGGGGTTACTCATGGCTACACCTTC	CASSLLTGVTHGYTF
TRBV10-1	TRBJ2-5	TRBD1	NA	TGCGCCAGCAGTGAGTCAAGGACAGGGGGCGGAGGGACCCAGTACTTC	CASSESRTGGGGTQYF
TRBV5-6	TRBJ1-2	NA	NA	TGTGCCAGCAGCGCAACTGGGGGCGGGCGCAGGGGCCTCAACTATGGCTACACCTTC	CASSATGGGRRGLNYGYTF
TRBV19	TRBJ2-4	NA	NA	TGTGCCAGTAGTATAGGACTGGGAGGCGCAGAGTTAGCCAAAAACATTCAGTACTTC	CASSIGLGGAELAKNIQYF
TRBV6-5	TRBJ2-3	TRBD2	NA	TGTGCCAGCAGGGGAGCGGGACCGGGAGATACGCAGTATTTT	CASRGAGPGDTQYF
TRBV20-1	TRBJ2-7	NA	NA	TGCAGTGCTAGTACAAGGGACTGGGCCTCCTACGAGCAGTACTTC	CSASTRDWASYEQYF
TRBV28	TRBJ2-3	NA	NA	TGTGCCACCCAGGAGGGAAACACAGATACGCAGTATTTT	CATQEGNTDTQYF
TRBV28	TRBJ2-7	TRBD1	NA	TGTGCCAGCAGTTTTCTGACAGGGGGCACCTACGAGCAGTACTTC	CASSFLTGGTYEQYF
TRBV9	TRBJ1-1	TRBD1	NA	TGTGCCAGCAGCGATGGACAGGCCGTTCTCGGCACTGAAGCTTTCTTT	CASSDGQAVLGTEAFF
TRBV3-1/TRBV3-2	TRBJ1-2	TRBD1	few	TGTGCCAGCAGCCAGAAAAACCGGGACAGGGCCTATGGCTACACCTTC	CASSQKNRDRAYGYTF
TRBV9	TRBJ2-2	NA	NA	TGTGCCAGCAGCGTATTGGGACTCCACACCGGGGAGCTGTTTTTT	CASSVLGLHTGELFF
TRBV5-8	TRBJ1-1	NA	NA	TGTGCCAGCAGCTTGGCTTGGGGCGCGAAAGCTTTCTTT	CASSLAWGAKAFF
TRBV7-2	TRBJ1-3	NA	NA	TGTGCCAGCGGCCTCGGAGGGAGATACACCATATATTTT	CASGLGGRYTIYF
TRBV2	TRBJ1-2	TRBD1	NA	TGTGCCAGCAGTGGATTACAGGGGGTCTACGGCTACACCTTC	CASSGLQGVYGYTF
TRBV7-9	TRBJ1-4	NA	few	TGTGCCAGCAGCCCAGGAGGGTCTAATGAAAAACTGTTTTTT	CASSPGGSNEKLFF
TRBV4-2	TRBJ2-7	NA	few	TGTGCCAGCAGCCGAGGAGGGATGGGCGAGCAGTACTTC	CASSRGGMGEQYF
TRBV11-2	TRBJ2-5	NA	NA	TGTGCCAGCAGCTTGCACGTGCAGGGGGAGACCCAGTACTTC	CASSLHVQGETQYF
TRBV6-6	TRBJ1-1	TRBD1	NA	TGTGCCAGCAGTTACGGGGACAGTACGAACACTGAAGCTTTCTTT	CASSYGDSTNTEAFF
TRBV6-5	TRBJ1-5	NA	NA	TGTGCCAGCAGTTACTCGAGGGATCAGCCCCAGCATTTT	CASSYSRDQPQHF
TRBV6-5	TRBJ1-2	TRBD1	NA	TGTGCCAGCAGAGCCAGGACAGGCGTCTATGGCTACACCTTC	CASRARTGVYGYTF
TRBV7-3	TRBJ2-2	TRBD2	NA	TGTGCCAGCAGCTTCCTATCTAGCGGGAGTGGGACCGGGGAGCTGTTTTTT	CASSFLSSGSGTGELFF
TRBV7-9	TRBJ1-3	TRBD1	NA	TGTGCCAGCATCTTCGGGGCAGGGGGTGAAAACACCATATATTTT	CASIFGAGGENTIYF
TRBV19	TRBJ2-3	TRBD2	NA	TGTGCCAGTACCGCCGAGCGGGATGAAGGTGCAGATACGCAGTATTTT	CASTAERDEGADTQYF
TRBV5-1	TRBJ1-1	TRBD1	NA	TGCGCCAGCAGCTTTTCGACAGGGGAGAACACTGAAGCTTTCTTT	CASSFSTGENTEAFF
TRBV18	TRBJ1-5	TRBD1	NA	TGTGCCAGCTCCCAAGAGACAGGGGCCAATCAGCCCCAGCATTTT	CASSQETGANQPQHF
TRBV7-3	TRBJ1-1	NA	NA	TGTGCCAGCAGTTTAGGGAGTTATGCTGAAGCTTTCTTT	CASSLGSYAEAFF
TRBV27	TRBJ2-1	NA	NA	TGTGCCAGCACCCCAGGGGGGCAGCGGGAGACGAATGAGCAGTTCTTC	CASTPGGQRETNEQFF
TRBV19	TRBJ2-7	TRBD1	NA	TGTGCCAGTAGTGGGGCAGGGGGAAACCCTCTAGCCTACGAGCAGTACTTC	CASSGAGGNPLAYEQYF
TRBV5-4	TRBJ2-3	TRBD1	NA	TGTGCCAGCAGCAGCAGGGGGCGCTCAGATACGCAGTATTTT	CASSSRGRSDTQYF
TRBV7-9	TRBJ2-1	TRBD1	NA	TGTGCCAGCAGCGTCGGACAGGGGGCGCGCAATGAGCAGTTCTTC	CASSVGQGARNEQFF
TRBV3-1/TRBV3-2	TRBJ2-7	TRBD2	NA	TGTGCCAGCAGCCCCGGACTAGCTGGCGAGCAGTACTTC	CASSPGLAGEQYF
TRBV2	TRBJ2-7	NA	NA	TGTGCCAGCAGTGAAACCCGGGGAGGCCACGAGCAGTACTTC	CASSETRGGHEQYF
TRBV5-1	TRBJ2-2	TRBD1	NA	TGCGCCAGCAGCTTATCCGGGACAGGGGTCACCGGGGAGCTGTTTTTT	CASSLSGTGVTGELFF
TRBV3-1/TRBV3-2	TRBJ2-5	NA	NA	TGTGCCAGTAAGATGGCGGTGGGAGAGACCCAGTACTTC	CASKMAVGETQYF
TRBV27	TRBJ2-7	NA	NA	TGTGCCAGCAGTATCTCGGGATTCACACACGAGCAGTACTTC	CASSISGFTHEQYF
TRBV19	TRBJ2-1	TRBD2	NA	TGTGCCGTTAGGCTAGCGGGAACGAGTGAGCAGTTCTTC	CAVRLAGTSEQFF
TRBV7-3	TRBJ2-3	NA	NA	TGTGCCAGCAGCCCACCAGGGGGGAGGGATACGCAGTATTTT	CASSPPGGRDTQYF
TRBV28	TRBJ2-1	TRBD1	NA	TGTGCCAGCAGTCCGGACAGGGGGCTCTACAATGAGCAGTTCTTC	CASSPDRGLYNEQFF
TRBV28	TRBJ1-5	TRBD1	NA	TGTGCCAGCCACTTGCAGGGGGCGGTCTACAATCAGCCCCAGCATTTT	CASHLQGAVYNQPQHF
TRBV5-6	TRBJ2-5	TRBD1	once	TGTGCCAGCAGCTTGGACAAGGACAGGGCGAAGTACCAAGAGACCCAGTACTTC	CASSLDKDRAKYQETQYF
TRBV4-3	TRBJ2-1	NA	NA	TGCGCCAGCAGCCAAGATCGCGGGGATCATGAGCAGTTCTTC	CASSQDRGDHEQFF
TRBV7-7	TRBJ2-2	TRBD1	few	TGTGCTAGCAGCTTAGATCAGGGGGCGGACACCGGGGAGCTGTTTTTT	CASSLDQGADTGELFF
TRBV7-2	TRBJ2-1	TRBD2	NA	TGTGCCAGCAGCTTATCTCGGACTAGCGGGAGAAAGGAGCAGTTCTTC	CASSLSRTSGRKEQFF
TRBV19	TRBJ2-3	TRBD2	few	TGTGCCAGTAGCTCCATAGCGGGAACAGATACGCAGTATTTT	CASSSIAGTDTQYF
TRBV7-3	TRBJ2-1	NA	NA	TGTGCCAGCAGCCCGAGCGGCCCCTACAATGAGCAGTTCTTC	CASSPSGPYNEQFF
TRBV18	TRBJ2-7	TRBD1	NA	TGTGCCAGCTCACACTCGGACAGGGTCGGTGGAGAGCAGTACTTC	CASSHSDRVGGEQYF
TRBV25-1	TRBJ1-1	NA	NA	TGTGCCAGCAGTGAACGTAATGTGAACACTGAAGCTTTCTTT	CASSERNVNTEAFF
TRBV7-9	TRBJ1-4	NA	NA	TGTGCCAGCAGCTCGAACCCGCTGAGACAGCTAAATGAAAAACTGTTTTTT	CASSSNPLRQLNEKLFF